Following are 16 T cell receptor beta chains from one sample sequenced in a study of blood T cells in healthy people across ages (dated by TCRdb to about 2015). The library was obtained by 5' RACE. Data came from an Illumina HiSeq 2500. The second PCR ran for about 6 to 12 cycles and used a J-beta primer mix along with a sample-barcoded 5' primer. TCRdb reprocessed the public reads (quality trimming at Q25 with fastp, clone calling with MiXCR) and kept in-frame beta chains. Every CDR3 protein is listed once, alongside the most common genes and DNA of its rows. This sample lists 1.5 million to 2 million distinct CDR3 sequences; about 35% were detected once. Clones ranked in the top ten supply about 10% of the sample. Material: blood. Receptors originate from a woman in her twenties or thirties in good health.

The rearrangement uses TRBV5-1 and TRBJ2-4, with D possibly matching TRBD2 (7 bases). With 0 bases removed from V and 4 bases from J, the gap between germline ends came to 14 bases. Germline V gives CDR1 SGHRS, CDR2 YFSETQ. CDR3 length equals 16 residues. The CDR3 loop reads CASSLEGGSGKNIQYF. The DNA of the CDR3 is TGCGCCAGCAGCTTGGAAGGGGGTAGCGGGAAAAACATTCAGTACTTC.

This clonotype has more than one count but fewer than ten. DNA of the CDR3: TGCAGCGTTATCCCTGCCTCTGGACAGTTCATGAACACTGAAGCTTTCTTT. Encoded protein: CSVIPASGQFMNTEAFF. The rearrangement links TRBV29-1 to TRBJ1-1; D may be TRBD1 (6 bases). V lost 5 bases and J 0 bases, leaving 22 bases between the germline ends. Germline V lookup: CDR1 SQVTM, CDR2 ANQGSEA. The CDR3 runs 17 residues.

Only a few counts were recorded for this clonotype. The rearrangement joins TRBV20-1 to TRBJ2-3; no clear D. Trimming removed 0 bases from V and 0 bases from J, with 19 bases in between. The CDR3 has 18 residues. Per germline, CDR1 DFQATT and CDR2 SNEGSKA (reference sequence). CDR3 sequence: CSARDPPRPGSSTDTQYF. In nucleotides, the CDR3 is TGCAGTGCTAGAGATCCTCCCAGGCCAGGCTCTAGCACAGATACGCAGTATTTT.

V and J are TRBV2 and TRBJ1-5; no definite D call. With 7 bases removed from V and 7 bases from J, the gap between germline ends came to 14 bases. Germline CDR1 and CDR2: SNHLY and FYNNEI. The CDR3 contains 13 residues. The CDR3 spells CASKADARQPQHF. In DNA, the CDR3 is TGTGCCAGCAAGGCCGACGCAAGGCAGCCCCAGCATTTT. The full variable domain, its missing parts supplied by reference TRBV2 and TRBJ1-5, is EPEVTQTPSHQVTQMGQEVILRCVPISNHLYFYWYRQILGQKVEFLVSFYNNEISEKSEIFDDQFSVERPDGSNFTLKIRSTKLEDSAMYFCASKADARQPQHFGDGTRLSIL.

The chain couples TRBV4-1 to TRBJ2-1; the match to TRBD1 covers 10 bases. The CDR3 length is 16 residues. V trimming: 1 base; J trimming: 6 bases; junction bases outside the gene matches: 6. CDR1 MGHRA and CDR2 YSYEKL come from the germline V gene. DNA of the CDR3: TGCGCCAGCAGCCAAGCTCCGGGACAGGGGTTCAATGAGCAGTTCTTC. This translates into CASSQAPGQGFNEQFF.

This clonotype was counted at least ten times. J is TRBJ1-5 and V is TRBV10-3; D not certain. Looked up from germline, CDR1 is ENHRY and CDR2 is SYGVKD. The CDR3 is made up of 13 amino acids. The V gene lost 4 bases and the J gene lost 2 bases, with 6 bases spanning the gap. The CDR3 DNA follows: TGTGCCATCAGTGGGGCGGGCAATCAGCCCCAGCATTTT. Translated: CAISGAGNQPQHF.

This clonotype was detected a few times. The CDR3 loop reads CASSPRGEVSGELFF. CDR3 in DNA: TGTGCCAGCTCACCTCGGGGGGAAGTGAGCGGGGAGCTGTTTTTT. The chain uses TRBV2 and TRBJ2-2; 7 positions agree with TRBD2. With V trimmed by 8 bases and J by 7 bases, 13 bases remained unmatched. CDR1 and CDR2 (germline): SNHLY, FYNNEI. The CDR3 is 15 amino acids.

This clonotype was recorded a few times. The rearrangement uses TRBV7-3 and TRBJ2-1, with 8 bases fitting TRBD2. Trimming at V came to 5 bases and at J to 6 bases, leaving 6 bases not matched to a gene. The CDR3 is 14 residues long. Germline CDR1 reads SGHTA; CDR2 reads FQGTGA. CDR3 bases: TGTGCCAGCAGCCTTAGCGGGAAGTTCAATGAGCAGTTCTTC. Translating gives CASSLSGKFNEQFF.

This clonotype was seen only a few times. The chain employs TRBV11-2 and TRBJ1-4; no clear D. Germline V gene sequence: CDR1 SGHAT, CDR2 FQNNGV. V lost 0 bases and J lost 7, with 15 bases in between. The CDR3 totals 16 residues. The DNA of the CDR3 is TGTGCCAGCAGCTTAGATCGGTGGGGTATCGCTGAAAAACTGTTTTTT. Amino acids: CASSLDRWGIAEKLFF.

The table lists this clonotype with a few counts. The gene calls are TRBV2 and TRBJ2-7; weak D call: TRBD2 (6 bases). Germline assignment: CDR1 SNHLY and CDR2 FYNNEI. The V and J ends lost 7 bases and 10 bases respectively, with 23 bases between them. The CDR3 consists of 14 residues. The CDR3 loop is CASIGTSHLYSQYF. DNA for the CDR3: TGTGCCAGCATCGGTACTAGCCATTTGTATTCCCAGTACTTC.

In its sample, this clonotype was seen many times. This chain joins TRBV4-1 and TRBJ2-5; 11 bases fit TRBD2. V shed 4 bases and J 7 bases; nucleotides not matched to a gene: 8. The germline V gene has CDR1 MGHRA and CDR2 YSYEKL. The CDR3 is 15 residues long. The CDR3 DNA reads TGCGCCAGCAGCCGCATACTAGCGGGAGAGGGGACCCAGTACTTC. Translated: CASSRILAGEGTQYF.

This clonotype was detected only a few times. One end of the junction varies from germline; a read error may be responsible. This chain uses TRBV28 with TRBJ1-5, with a tentative D call TRBD1 (6 bases). The germline CDR1 and CDR2 sequences are MDHEN and SYDVKM. This CDR3 comprises 14 residues. In DNA form, the CDR3 reads TGTGCCAGCAGTATCGACAGGTACCTCCAGCCCCGGCATTTT. This sequence encodes CASSIDRYLQPRHF.

The gene calls are TRBV3-1 and TRBJ2-5, with unresolved D. CDR1 and CDR2 (germline): LGHDT, YNNKEL (reference sequence). The CDR3 extends over 16 amino acids. Trimming removed 1 base at V and 2 bases at J, with 14 bases between. Here the CDR3 reads CASSQVPAKRQETQYF. The CDR3 DNA reads TGTGCCAGCAGCCAAGTTCCAGCGAAGCGACAAGAGACCCAGTACTTC.

The chain couples TRBV7-2 to TRBJ1-3; D gene unclear. CDR1 is SGHTA and CDR2 is FQGNSA in the germline V gene. V was shortened by 1 base and J by 0 bases, with 7 bases between the two germline ends. The CDR3 sequence is 15 residues long. CDR3 loop: CASSLGRGSGNTIYF. The DNA of the CDR3 is TGTGCCAGCAGCTTAGGGCGGGGCTCTGGAAACACCATATATTTT.

The rearrangement joins TRBV3-1 to TRBJ1-1; unclear D gene. Trimming took 3 bases from V and 3 from J, leaving 8 bases between them. This CDR3 region has 13 residues. Germline assignment: CDR1 LGHDT and CDR2 YNNKEL (reference sequence). The CDR3 coding sequence is TGTGCCAGCAGCCATGACCCGGACACTGAAGCTTTCTTT. It codes for CASSHDPDTEAFF.

Note on this clonotype: This may be a read error: a much more frequent sequence differs by one nucleotide. The chain is built from TRBV7-2 and TRBJ2-7; TRBD2 matches 9 bases. Germline V gene data show CDR1 as SGHTA and CDR2 as FQGNSA. The CDR3 consists of 15 residues. The CDR3 bases are TGTGCCAGCAGCTTACTAGCGGGACCTCCCTACGGGCAGTACTTC. It codes for CASSLLAGPPYGQYF.